These 27 T cell receptor beta chains share one sample of origin, sequenced in a study of T cell changes during pregnancy in multiple sclerosis. Assay used: immunoSEQ multiplex PCR; TCRdb lists only in-frame clones, some missing. The data contain roughly 62,000 clones, about 89% of them singletons. Here the sequenced sample was peripheral blood, taken in the first trimester of pregnancy. Receptors originate from a female donor with multiple sclerosis, enrolled in a pregnancy study.

The CDR3 is CASREPLAGDFYEQYF. Written as DNA, the CDR3 is TGTGCCAGCAGGGAACCACTAGCGGGAGACTTCTACGAGCAGTACTTC. The rearrangement links TRBV6-1 to TRBJ2-7; 11 bases map to TRBD2. Per germline, CDR1 MNHNS and CDR2 SASEGT. The length of the CDR3 is 16 residues. The junction had 10 bases not matched to a gene; V was cut back by 6 bases and J by 3 bases.

The chain employs TRBV30 and TRBJ2-1; 9 positions match TRBD1. This CDR3 is 15 amino acids long. Trimming cost V 3 bases and J 8 bases; bases outside gene matches: 11. Germline CDR1 is GTSNPN and CDR2 is SVGIG (reference sequence). CDR3 residues: CAWSTGTGSADEQFF. DNA for the CDR3: TGTGCCTGGAGCACCGGGACAGGGAGTGCTGATGAGCAGTTCTTC.

The rearrangement uses TRBV10-3 and TRBJ1-2; 11 bases are shared with TRBD1. Germline CDR1 and CDR2: ENHRY and SYGVKD. Trimming took 6 bases from V and 6 from J; bases not matched to a gene: 3. The CDR3 extends over 13 amino acids. CDR3 bases: TGTGCCATCAGGGGGACAGGGGGGGATGGCTACACCTTC. This translates into CAIRGTGGDGYTF.

This clone was seen once. V gene TRBV5-6 combines with J gene TRBJ1-1; D is possibly TRBD1 (5 bases). The CDR3 has 13 amino acids. Germline V gene data show CDR1 as SGHDT and CDR2 as YYEEEE. Trimming left V 4 bases short and J 3 bases short, with 10 bases between. The chain's CDR3 is CASSLGDYTEAFF. CDR3 nucleotide sequence: TGTGCCAGCAGCCTGGGGGACTACACTGAAGCTTTCTTT.

The V call is TRBV19, the J call TRBJ2-3; D possibly corresponds to TRBD2 (6 bases). Per germline, CDR1 LNHDA and CDR2 SQIVND (reference sequence). V was clipped by 4 bases and J by 3 bases, with 14 bases between them. The CDR3 is 15 amino acids. The CDR3 bases are TGTGCCAGTAGTACCCAGGGTGGAGGGACAGATACGCAGTATTTT. Protein sequence: CASSTQGGGTDTQYF.

The gene calls are TRBV19 and TRBJ2-6, with 9 bases identical to TRBD1. The length of the CDR3 is 16 residues. In germline, CDR1 is LNHDA, CDR2 SQIVND (reference sequence). The junction had 9 bases not matched to a gene; V was cut back by 9 bases and J by 3 bases. The CDR3 DNA reads as TGTGCCAGCCAATCCGGGACAGGGTTTGGGGCCAACGTCCTGACTTTC. Translation gives CASQSGTGFGANVLTF.

This chain uses TRBV29-1 with TRBJ2-1; 7 bases are a match to TRBD1. The germline CDR1 and CDR2 sequences are SQVTM and ANQGSEA. With 0 bases clipped from V and 1 base from J, the junction kept 3 bases outside the gene matches. The CDR3 extends over 15 amino acids. CDR3 nucleotide sequence: TGCAGCGTTGAAGATCGACAGGGATCCTACAATGAGCAGTTCTTC. It translates to CSVEDRQGSYNEQFF.

The chain uses TRBV10-1 and TRBJ1-5; 7 bases line up with TRBD1. The CDR3 covers 13 residues. Germline CDR1 is WNHNN and CDR2 is SYGVQD (reference sequence). The V and J ends lost 8 bases and 2 bases, in that order; junction bases with no gene match: 3. The CDR3 loop reads CASHTGGNQPQHF. The CDR3 DNA follows: TGCGCCAGCCATACAGGGGGCAATCAGCCCCAGCATTTT.

This chain uses TRBV27 with TRBJ2-3, with 13 bases identical to TRBD2. V gave up 6 bases and J gave up 2 bases; unmatched junction bases: 11. The CDR3 runs to 18 residues. Germline assignment: CDR1 MNHEY and CDR2 SMNVEV (reference sequence). The CDR3 DNA sequence: TGTGCCAGCAGGCCTACCGGGACTAGCGGGAACCACACAGATACGCAGTATTTT. Encoded protein: CASRPTGTSGNHTDTQYF.

This clone was counted only a few times. The chain joins TRBV4-2 to TRBJ1-2; D call uncertain. Trimming pared 0 bases from V and 2 bases from J, leaving 7 bases between. Germline CDR1 and CDR2: LGHNA and YNFKEQ. There are 14 residues in the CDR3. The CDR3 DNA follows: TGTGCCAGCAGCCAAGATGCCGGGAACTATGGCTACACCTTC. Translated: CASSQDAGNYGYTF.

V usage is TRBV14 and J usage is TRBJ2-7, with 8 bases matching TRBD1. CDR3 length: 14 residues. CDR1 is SGHDN and CDR2 is FVKESK in the germline V gene. J gave up 6 bases and V 4 bases, and 8 bases lay outside the gene matches. DNA of the CDR3: TGTGCCAGCAGCCCCCGACAGGGGCAGGGCGAGCAGTACTTC. Translation gives CASSPRQGQGEQYF. The full variable domain, rest sourced from reference TRBV14 and TRBJ2-7, is EAGVTQFPSHSVIEKGQTVTLRCDPISGHDNLYWYRRVMGKEIKFLLHFVKESKQDESGMPNNRFLAERTGGTYSTLKVQPAELEDSGVYFCASSPRQGQGEQYFGPGTRLTVT.

The genes are TRBV6-6 and TRBJ1-2; no clear D gene. V gave up 8 bases and J gave up 8 bases, with 12 bases separating them. The CDR3 consists of 11 residues. From germline, CDR1 is MNHNY and CDR2 SVGAGI (reference sequence). The CDR3 DNA reads as TGTGCCAGCCGGGAGGTGGTGGGCTACACCTTC. Translating it yields CASREVVGYTF.

The chain couples TRBV4-3 to TRBJ2-7; 8 bases fit TRBD2. The CDR3 loop spans 16 amino acids. Trimming at V came to 0 bases and at J to 2 bases, leaving 6 bases not matched to a gene. Germline V gene data show CDR1 as LGHNA and CDR2 as YSLEER. The CDR3 DNA reads TGCGCCAGCAGCCAAGATTACGGGGGGGCCCCCTACGAGCAGTACTTC. Translation: CASSQDYGGAPYEQYF.

The chain has TRBV7-2 and TRBJ2-5; D is possibly TRBD2 (6 bases). Trimming cost V 3 bases and J 4 bases, with 9 bases left between them. The CDR3 has 13 residues. Germline V CDR1 and CDR2: SGHTA, FQGNSA. As DNA, the CDR3 is TGTGCCAGCAGCTTCGGGGGAGGAGAGACCCAGTACTTC. It codes for CASSFGGGETQYF.

The chain uses TRBV7-9 and TRBJ2-1, with a tentative D call TRBD1 (8 bases). V lost 7 bases and J lost 6, with 19 bases in between. The CDR3 extends over 15 amino acids. Germline V gene sequence: CDR1 SEHNR, CDR2 FQNEAQ (reference sequence). CDR3 region: CASTPAGTGSNEQFF. CDR3 nucleotides: TGTGCCAGCACCCCAGCGGGGACAGGTTCCAATGAGCAGTTCTTC. Variable domain in full (rest from reference TRBV7-9 and TRBJ2-1): DTGVSQNPRHKITKRGQNVTFRCDPISEHNRLYWYRQTLGQGPEFLTYFQNEAQLEKSRLLSDRFSAERPKGSFSTLEIQRTEQGDSAMYLCASTPAGTGSNEQFFGPGTRLTVL.

This chain connects TRBV5-1 to TRBJ1-2; D is possibly TRBD1 (5 bases). Germline CDR1 SGHRS, CDR2 YFSETQ. V was pared by 0 bases and J by 4 bases, with 13 bases between. This CDR3 comprises 15 residues. CDR3 loop: CASSLDGQSGYGYTF. The CDR3, as DNA: TGCGCCAGCAGCTTGGATGGACAATCAGGCTATGGCTACACCTTC.

V and J are TRBV19 and TRBJ2-2; TRBD1 agrees at 9 bases. The germline CDR1 and CDR2 sequences are LNHDA and SQIVND (reference sequence). Trimming cost V 6 bases and J 3 bases; bases outside gene matches: 8. The CDR3 totals 16 residues. This chain's CDR3 is CASRSYRGPDTGELFF. The CDR3 DNA reads as TGTGCCAGTAGGTCTTACAGGGGGCCCGACACCGGGGAGCTGTTTTTT.

The CDR3 protein is CAWSGDRVYSNQPQHF. The CDR3 DNA sequence: TGTGCCTGGAGTGGGGACAGGGTTTATAGCAATCAGCCCCAGCATTTT. The genes are TRBV30 and TRBJ1-5; TRBD1 matches 9 bases. This CDR3 has 16 amino acids. The ends lost 1 base at V and 0 bases at J; junction bases unmatched: 4. Germline V gene lookup returns CDR1 GTSNPN and CDR2 SVGIG (reference sequence). The variable domain in full, with the rest retrieved from reference TRBV30 and TRBJ1-5, is SQTIHQWPATLVQPVGSPLSLECTVEGTSNPNLYWYRQAAGRGLQLLFYSVGIGQISSEVPQNLSASRPQDRQFILSSKKLLLSDSGFYLCAWSGDRVYSNQPQHFGDGTRLSIL.

This sequence joins TRBV29-1 and TRBJ2-7, with 12 bases identical to TRBD2. The CDR3 length is 16 residues. J gave up 5 bases and V 4 bases, and 12 bases lay outside the gene matches. Germline CDR1 SQVTM, CDR2 ANQGSEA. The CDR3 DNA is TGCAGCGTTGCAGGGGACCTGACTAGCGGGAGCAACGAGCAGTACTTC. It specifies CSVAGDLTSGSNEQYF.

This chain links TRBV6-5 with TRBJ1-2, with D perhaps TRBD1 (6 bases). The CDR3 extends over 13 amino acids. V lost 5 bases, J lost 6 bases, and 13 bases lay in between. CDR1 is MNHEY and CDR2 is SVGAGI in the germline V gene. The CDR3 loop reads CASSTLDRDGYTF. CDR3 DNA sequence: TGTGCCAGCAGTACCCTGGACAGAGATGGCTACACCTTC.

The chain joins TRBV4-3 to TRBJ1-1; D might be TRBD1 (6 bases). The CDR3 has 22 amino acids. CDR1 LGHNA and CDR2 YSLEER come from the germline V gene. Trimming took 1 base from V and 0 from J, leaving 30 bases between them. The chain's CDR3 is CASSQAYHPGAPAISMNTEAFF. CDR3 bases: TGCGCCAGCAGCCAAGCATATCATCCAGGGGCTCCAGCGATATCGATGAACACTGAAGCTTTCTTT.

V is TRBV4-2 and J is TRBJ1-1, with 10 bases fitting TRBD1. Per the germline V gene, CDR1 is LGHNA and CDR2 is YNFKEQ. The CDR3 totals 15 residues. V gave up 3 bases and J gave up 7 bases; unmatched junction bases: 8. CDR3 sequence: CASSHPGTGESEAFF. CDR3 DNA sequence: TGTGCCAGCAGCCACCCCGGGACAGGGGAAAGTGAAGCTTTCTTT.

J is TRBJ2-2 and V is TRBV5-1, with 9 nucleotides matching TRBD2. Germline V gene data show CDR1 as SGHRS and CDR2 as YFSETQ. Trimming removed 2 bases from V and 6 bases from J; junction bases left unmatched: 8. This CDR3 is built from 16 residues. This chain's CDR3 is CASSFGYLAGPGELFF. DNA for the CDR3: TGCGCCAGCAGCTTCGGTTATCTAGCGGGACCCGGGGAGCTGTTTTTT. Based on the CDR3 plus reference TRBV5-1 and TRBJ2-2, the full variable domain is KAGVTQTPRYLIKTRGQQVTLSCSPISGHRSVSWYQQTPGQGLQFLFEYFSETQRNKGNFPGRFSGRQFSNSRSEMNVSTLELGDSALYLCASSFGYLAGPGELFFGEGSRLTVL.

The chain uses TRBV4-2 and TRBJ1-1; D uncertain. This CDR3 region has 14 residues. The germline CDR1 and CDR2 sequences are LGHNA and YNFKEQ. V dropped 6 bases and J dropped 2 bases, with 13 bases sitting between them. Here the CDR3 DNA reads TGTGCCAGCAGGTCCCCCGGGGTTAACACTGAAGCTTTCTTT. Its translation is CASRSPGVNTEAFF.

The chain links TRBV6-6 to TRBJ1-2, with D perhaps matching TRBD1 (6 bases). With 9 bases removed from V and 4 bases from J, the gap between germline ends came to 12 bases. The V gene's germline CDR1 is MNHNY and CDR2 SVGAGI (reference sequence). The CDR3 runs 12 residues. CDR3 amino acids: CASSGQSYGYTF. The CDR3 DNA sequence: TGTGCCAGTTCAGGACAGTCCTATGGCTACACCTTC.

This rearrangement joins TRBV27 to TRBJ2-1, with 10 bases that match TRBD2. This CDR3 is built from 13 residues. Germline values: CDR1 MNHEY, CDR2 SMNVEV (reference sequence). Trimming cost V 4 bases and J 12 bases; bases outside gene matches: 6. The chain's CDR3 is CASSWEGLARQFF. The CDR3, as DNA: TGTGCCAGCAGTTGGGAGGGACTAGCGAGGCAGTTCTTC.

This sequence joins TRBV7-2 and TRBJ1-2; the D gene is possibly TRBD1 (5 bases). Trimming cost V 1 base and J 6 bases, with 9 bases left between them. The length of the CDR3 is 13 residues. Per germline, CDR1 SGHTA and CDR2 FQGNSA. As DNA, the CDR3 is TGTGCCAGCAGCTTAGGACAGAATGATGGCTACACCTTC. Amino acid sequence: CASSLGQNDGYTF. The complete variable domain, with remaining parts taken from reference TRBV7-2 and TRBJ1-2, reads GAGVSQSPSNKVTEKGKDVELRCDPISGHTALYWYRQSLGQGLEFLIYFQGNSAPDKSGLPSDRFSAERTGGSVSTLTIQRTQQEDSAVYLCASSLGQNDGYTFGSGTRLTVV.